One and the same sample provided the 25 T cell receptor beta chains below, sequenced in a study of T cell repertoires in cytomegalovirus infection. TCRdb re-called the reads through MiXCR, storing one row per CDR3 protein. The sample shows 700,000 to 850,000 distinct CDR3 sequences, about 31% of them seen only once. These receptors are not linked to any known antigen. Sequencing used cultured CD8+ T cells from PBMCs, obtained from culture after CMV antigen stimulation. The receptors come from a human donor in good health (CMV status not recorded). Some clones in this sample may be carry-over from other donors' samples.

J is TRBJ2-3 and V is TRBV9, with D perhaps assigned TRBD1 or TRBD2 (5 bases each). V was trimmed by 0 bases and J by 2 bases, leaving 10 bases between them. This CDR3 region has 15 residues. CDR1 SGDLS and CDR2 YYNGEE come from the germline V gene. The DNA for the CDR3 is TGTGCCAGCAGCGTAGGGGACGGACTCACAGATACGCAGTATTTT. It encodes CASSVGDGLTDTQYF. The whole variable domain, remainder taken from reference TRBV9 and TRBJ2-3, is DSGVTQTPKHLITATGQRVTLRCSPRSGDLSVYWYQQSLDQGLQFLIQYYNGEERAKGNILERFSAQQFPDLHSELNLSSLELGDSALYFCASSVGDGLTDTQYFGPGTRLTVL.

This CDR3 reads CASSLDSGYTF. The CDR3 DNA reads as TGTGCCAGTAGTCTTGACAGTGGCTACACCTTC. V and J are TRBV19 and TRBJ1-2; maybe TRBD1 (5 bases). The germline V and J ends were trimmed by 5 bases and 7 bases, with 8 bases remaining between them. Germline V gene lookup returns CDR1 LNHDA and CDR2 SQIVND (reference sequence). The CDR3 contains 11 residues.

This chain links TRBV4-1 with TRBJ1-5; the match to TRBD1 covers 7 bases. CDR3 length: 16 residues. V was clipped by 1 base and J by 3 bases; unmatched bases: 6. Germline-derived CDR1 and CDR2 are MGHRA and YSYEKL. The CDR3: CASSQGQGLINQPQHF. In DNA form, the CDR3 reads TGCGCCAGCAGCCAAGGACAGGGATTAATCAATCAGCCCCAGCATTTT.

The chain links TRBV11-3 to TRBJ2-1; possible D gene TRBD1, 6 bases. CDR1 and CDR2 from the germline V gene are SGHNT and YENEEA. V was clipped by 5 bases and J by 5 bases, with 19 bases between them. The CDR3 sequence is 16 residues long. The CDR3: CASSARDKWYDNEQFF. CDR3 nucleotides: TGTGCCAGCAGCGCCCGGGACAAATGGTACGACAATGAGCAGTTCTTC.

The chain combines TRBV19 with TRBJ1-1; D perhaps matches TRBD1 (5 bases). Trimming pared 3 bases from V and 11 bases from J, leaving 22 bases between. The CDR3 runs to 15 residues. Germline CDR1 LNHDA, CDR2 SQIVND (reference sequence). CDR3 residues: CASSILAGRDFSAFF. In nucleotides, the CDR3 is TGTGCCAGTAGTATCTTAGCGGGACGGGATTTCTCGGCTTTCTTT.

The V and J genes are TRBV7-9 and TRBJ2-7; 7 bases are shared with TRBD1. Germline V CDR1 and CDR2: SEHNR, FQNEAQ (reference sequence). The trim removed 4 bases at V and 3 bases at J, leaving 9 bases unmatched. The CDR3 sequence is 15 residues long. CDR3: CASSSGQAAVYEQYF. The CDR3 DNA follows: TGTGCCAGCAGCTCCGGACAGGCGGCTGTCTACGAGCAGTACTTC.

The chain carries TRBV28 and TRBJ1-4; 7 nucleotides match TRBD1. The V gene's germline CDR1 is MDHEN and CDR2 SYDVKM. The CDR3 loop spans 15 amino acids. With 6 bases clipped from V and 4 bases from J, the junction kept 8 bases outside the gene matches. CDR3 DNA sequence: TGTGCCAGCAGGAGCCTCAGGGGGGATAATGAAAAACTGTTTTTT. Residues: CASRSLRGDNEKLFF.

V and J are TRBV29-1 and TRBJ2-5, with 8 bases fitting TRBD2. V trimming: 8 bases; J trimming: 1 base; junction bases outside the gene matches: 15. Germline-derived CDR1 and CDR2 are SQVTM and ANQGSEA. CDR3 length: 16 amino acids. The CDR3, as DNA: TGCAGCTTTAGACCCGGGCTAGCGGGTATCCAAGAGACCCAGTACTTC. Its translation is CSFRPGLAGIQETQYF.

This clonotype was seen repeatedly, ten times or more. The junction departs from the called germline gene at one end, perhaps through a read error. This sequence joins TRBV7-7 and TRBJ2-5; the D call may be TRBD1 or TRBD2 (5 bases each). Germline loops: CDR1 SSHAT, CDR2 FNYEAQ (reference sequence). The CDR3 is 15 amino acids. The CDR3 bases are TGTGCTAGCAGCTTATTCCCGGCAGGGACAGAGACCCAGTACTTC. Protein product: CASSLFPAGTETQYF.

The genes are TRBV25-1 and TRBJ1-2; possible D gene TRBD1, 6 bases. The V end lost 4 bases, the J end lost 4 bases, and 13 bases lay between the germline ends. Germline CDR1 MGHDK, CDR2 SYGVNS. The CDR3 contains 14 residues. The CDR3: CASSGSGTPYGYTF. The CDR3 nucleotides are TGTGCCAGCAGTGGCAGCGGGACACCCTATGGCTACACCTTC.

This clonotype came up a few times. The rearrangement joins TRBV12-3 or TRBV12-4 to TRBJ2-2, with 9 bases fitting TRBD2. J was trimmed by 5 bases and V by 2 bases; bases with no gene match: 9. The CDR3 runs 17 residues. The DNA of the CDR3 is TGTGCCAGCAGTTTAAGCCCGGGACTAGCACGGACCGGGGAGCTGTTTTTT. Protein sequence: CASSLSPGLARTGELFF.

This clonotype was seen ten or more times. This sequence joins TRBV27 and TRBJ1-4, with TRBD1 matching 8 bases. The germline V gene has CDR1 MNHEY and CDR2 SMNVEV (reference sequence). The CDR3 spans 14 residues. Losses at the gene ends were 3 bases for V and 6 bases for J; bases not matched to a gene: 3. The CDR3 region has the DNA TGTGCCAGCAGTTTCACAGGGGGGTATGAAAAACTGTTTTTT. This gives the protein CASSFTGGYEKLFF.

This chain links TRBV12-3 or TRBV12-4 with TRBJ1-5, with D possibly being TRBD1 (6 bases). The CDR3 consists of 14 residues. V lost 6 bases, J lost 4 bases, and 13 bases lay in between. For the CDR3, the DNA is TGTGCCAGCAGGACGGAAGACAGGAATCAGCCCCAGCATTTT. Protein sequence: CASRTEDRNQPQHF.

This clonotype was observed a few times. The rearrangement joins TRBV14 to TRBJ1-1; D perhaps matches TRBD1 (5 bases). CDR1 is SGHDN, CDR2 FVKESK, per germline. Trimming cost V 4 bases and J 5 bases, with 14 bases left between them. This CDR3 is 14 amino acids long. CDR3 sequence reads: CASSPWAGRTEAFF. Written as DNA, the CDR3 is TGTGCCAGCAGCCCCTGGGCAGGGAGGACTGAAGCTTTCTTT.

The V gene is TRBV6-2 or TRBV6-3, the J gene TRBJ2-1; D is possibly TRBD1 (5 bases). The CDR3 spans 11 residues. With 10 bases removed from V and 12 bases from J, the gap between germline ends came to 16 bases. Germline assignment: CDR1 MNHEY and CDR2 SVGEGT. Here the CDR3 reads CATKTGVVQFF. The CDR3, as DNA: TGTGCCACCAAAACAGGAGTGGTGCAGTTCTTC.

This rearrangement joins TRBV19 to TRBJ2-7; TRBD2 matches 7 bases. Germline trimming cut 1 base from V and 5 bases from J; bases unmatched to any gene: 17. The CDR3 is made up of 18 amino acids. CDR1 is LNHDA, CDR2 SQIVND, per germline (reference sequence). CDR3 sequence: CASSIGLPGEGPVDEQYF. CDR3 in DNA: TGTGCCAGTAGTATAGGCCTTCCGGGGGAGGGCCCAGTGGACGAGCAGTACTTC.

The chain recombines TRBV29-1 with TRBJ2-3; 8 nucleotides match TRBD2. CDR1 and CDR2 (germline): SQVTM, ANQGSEA. Losses at the gene ends were 0 bases for V and 2 bases for J; bases not matched to a gene: 4. The CDR3 spans 15 residues. For the CDR3, the DNA is TGCAGCGTTGAAGATCGGGGGGGCAACACAGATACGCAGTATTTT. It specifies CSVEDRGGNTDTQYF.

This clonotype has a handful of counts. It may be a read error: a sequence one base away is much more abundant. The CDR3 is CASSQDRTNTEAFF. The CDR3 DNA is TGCGCCAGCAGCCAAGATCGGACGAACACTGAAGCTTTCTTT. This sequence joins TRBV4-1 and TRBJ1-1, with no clear D. With 0 bases removed from V and 1 base from J, the gap between germline ends came to 6 bases. The CDR3 is made up of 14 amino acids. Germline CDR1 MGHRA, CDR2 YSYEKL.

The chain uses TRBV5-6 and TRBJ2-7; TRBD1 agrees at 10 bases. V lost 2 bases to trimming and J lost 3 bases; unmatched junction nucleotides: 5. Germline CDR1 is SGHDT and CDR2 is YYEEEE. This CDR3 is built from 15 residues. The CDR3: CASSFGTGVFYEQYV. Here the CDR3 DNA reads TGTGCCAGCAGCTTTGGGACAGGGGTTTTCTACGAGCAGTACGTC.

Turning to this clonotype: Possible read error: a much larger clone is one base away. This chain connects TRBV7-4 to TRBJ2-7; perhaps TRBD1 as D (6 bases). The CDR3 is 14 residues long. V shed 6 bases and J shed 2 bases, with 14 bases lying between them. Germline V gene lookup returns CDR1 SGHVT and CDR2 SQSDAQ. Written as DNA, the CDR3 is TGTGCCAGCAGAGGTCCCGGGACACCCTACGAGCAGTACTTC. Protein product: CASRGPGTPYEQYF.

This clonotype was found a few times. The chain carries TRBV6-2 or TRBV6-3 and TRBJ2-5; the match to TRBD1 covers 7 bases. Trimming at V came to 7 bases and at J to 5 bases, leaving 10 bases not matched to a gene. Looked up from germline, CDR1 is MNHEY and CDR2 is SVGEGT. This CDR3 contains 14 residues. The CDR3 DNA follows: TGTGCCAGCACCAGGGACAGCTTGGGCGAGACCCAGTACTTC. This sequence encodes CASTRDSLGETQYF.

The chain couples TRBV13 to TRBJ1-1; D may be TRBD1 (6 bases). CDR1 and CDR2 from the germline V gene are PRHDT and FYEKMQ (reference sequence). The CDR3 runs 13 residues. V gave up 2 bases and J gave up 10 bases, with 14 bases separating them. The CDR3 DNA is TGTGCCAGCAGCTTACAGGGGAGAGCACCAGCTTTCTTT. It encodes CASSLQGRAPAFF.

This clonotype was counted between two and nine times. This rearrangement joins TRBV10-3 to TRBJ1-3; D call uncertain. Germline values: CDR1 ENHRY, CDR2 SYGVKD. The CDR3 runs to 14 residues. V was cut by 1 base and J by 0 bases, with 4 bases left in between. The CDR3 nucleotides are TGTGCCATCAGTGAGTGGGACTCTGGAAACACCATATATTTT. Protein: CAISEWDSGNTIYF.

This chain joins TRBV11-3 and TRBJ2-1; 11 bases align to TRBD1. Per germline, CDR1 SGHNT and CDR2 YENEEA. The CDR3 is 15 residues long. V dropped 5 bases and J dropped 6; count of bases not matched to a gene: 6. The CDR3 sequence is CASSPRTGGFNEQFF. Written as DNA, the CDR3 is TGTGCCAGCAGCCCGCGGACAGGGGGCTTCAATGAGCAGTTCTTC.

The rearrangement links TRBV6-2 or TRBV6-3 to TRBJ1-2; D call uncertain. Germline CDR1 reads MNHEY; CDR2 reads SVGEGT. The CDR3 length is 16 residues. V was trimmed by 2 bases and J by 0 bases, leaving 13 bases between them. The CDR3 loop is CASSYDWRGSNYGYTF. Here the CDR3 DNA reads TGTGCCAGCAGTTACGACTGGCGGGGTTCTAACTATGGCTACACCTTC.